The 26 T cell receptor beta chains presented below share a single source sample, sequenced in a study of graft-versus-host responses after intestinal transplantation. Only in-frame clones appear in the TCRdb table, and some are missing; sequencing was by immunoSEQ multiplex PCR. Among about 98,000 clones, 86% were seen once, and the ten largest hold approximately 1.4%. The material sequenced was PBMCs, taken 255 days after intestinal transplant. These TCRs come from a human patient who received an intestinal transplant, so some T cells may come from the graft donor.

The chain links TRBV18 to TRBJ2-5; D unclear. Per germline, CDR1 KGHSH and CDR2 LQKENI. Trimming cost V 0 bases and J 5 bases, with 7 bases left between them. The CDR3 covers 13 residues. CDR3 coding DNA: TGTGCCAGCTCACCACCCAGTCGGGAGACCCAGTACTTC. This sequence encodes CASSPPSRETQYF.

A word on this clone: A read error may produce the germline difference seen at one junction end. The V gene is TRBV11-2, the J gene TRBJ2-7; a weak D match, TRBD2 (7 bases). Germline V gene data show CDR1 as SGHAT and CDR2 as FQNNGV. The CDR3 covers 17 residues. The DNA for the CDR3 is TGTGCCAGCAGCTTAGGGTCTAGCCGGGGGGCAACCTACGGGCAGTACTTC. Its translation is CASSLGSSRGATYGQYF.

This clone has just a few counts. The rearrangement joins TRBV5-1 to TRBJ1-1; TRBD1 might be the D (5 bases). This CDR3 comprises 14 residues. The ends were cut back, 4 bases at V and 1 base at J, with 11 bases in the middle. In germline, CDR1 is SGHRS, CDR2 YFSETQ. The CDR3 region has the DNA TGCGCCAGCAGCGCAGCCGGGGCGAACACTGAAGCTTTCTTT. Encoded protein: CASSAAGANTEAFF.

The chain is built from TRBV27 and TRBJ2-7; D unclear. CDR1 and CDR2 (germline): MNHEY, SMNVEV (reference sequence). Trimming shortened V by 5 bases and J by 3 bases, and 2 bases separated the two germline ends. The CDR3 length is 10 residues. CDR3 protein: CASSVYEQYV. The DNA for the CDR3 is TGTGCCAGCAGTGTCTACGAGCAGTACGTC.

The chain couples TRBV6-1 to TRBJ1-6, with a weak D call TRBD1 (6 bases). The length of the CDR3 is 14 residues. Germline V gives CDR1 MNHNS, CDR2 SASEGT. The V end was cut by 6 bases, the J end by 9 bases, with 15 bases between. CDR3 loop: CASRDSTGSSPLHF. DNA of the CDR3: TGTGCCAGCAGAGACTCGACAGGAAGTTCACCCCTCCACTTT.

About this clone: This sample also contains other DNA sequences that code for the same CDR3. The V and J genes are TRBV5-4 and TRBJ1-2; no reliable D call. The CDR3 runs to 13 residues. With 0 bases removed from V and 2 bases from J, the gap between germline ends came to 5 bases. Germline assignment: CDR1 SGHNT and CDR2 YYREEE (reference sequence). CDR3 sequence reads: CASSLDGNYGYTF. In DNA, the CDR3 is TGTGCCAGCAGCTTGGACGGGAACTATGGCTACACCTTC.

The chain couples TRBV27 to TRBJ2-1; the match to TRBD2 covers 11 bases. The CDR3 extends over 15 amino acids. The V gene's germline CDR1 is MNHEY and CDR2 SMNVEV (reference sequence). Trimming removed 4 bases from V and 7 bases from J; junction bases left unmatched: 6. The chain's CDR3 is CASSWSSGRINEQFF. The CDR3 bases are TGTGCCAGCAGTTGGTCTAGCGGGAGGATTAATGAGCAGTTCTTC.

The gene calls are TRBV28 and TRBJ1-5, with 9 bases identical to TRBD1. The CDR3 totals 15 residues. V dropped 7 bases and J dropped 10; count of bases not matched to a gene: 14. Germline assignment: CDR1 MDHEN and CDR2 SYDVKM. CDR3 residues: CASTLGQGVSPPQHF. The CDR3 nucleotides read TGTGCCAGCACCTTGGGACAGGGCGTTTCCCCCCCCCAGCATTTT.

The chain combines TRBV6-5 with TRBJ2-3; D is unresolved. The length of the CDR3 is 12 residues. Trimming stripped 6 bases from V and 7 bases from J, with 11 bases between. CDR1 is MNHEY and CDR2 is SVGAGI in the germline V gene. The CDR3 loop is CASRAKVNTQYF. The CDR3 coding sequence is TGTGCCAGCAGAGCCAAGGTAAATACGCAGTATTTT.

The chain combines TRBV5-4 with TRBJ1-2; 8 nucleotides match TRBD1. This CDR3 comprises 15 residues. V dropped 2 bases and J dropped 6; count of bases not matched to a gene: 9. The germline CDR1 and CDR2 sequences are SGHNT and YYREEE (reference sequence). The CDR3 loop is CASSFKVGTGDGYTF. As DNA, the CDR3 is TGTGCCAGCAGCTTTAAAGTCGGGACAGGAGATGGCTACACCTTC. The full variable domain, its missing parts supplied by reference TRBV5-4 and TRBJ1-2, is ETGVTQSPTHLIKTRGQQVTLRCSSQSGHNTVSWYQQALGQGPQFIFQYYREEENGRGNFPPRFSGLQFPNYSSELNVNALELDDSALYLCASSFKVGTGDGYTFGSGTRLTVV.

The CDR3 DNA reads as TGTGCCACCCTAAAAAGCGCGGGGGCCTACAATGAGCAGTTCTTC. It is translated as CATLKSAGAYNEQFF. The chain uses TRBV2 and TRBJ2-1; 7 bases are shared with TRBD2. There are 15 residues in the CDR3. Germline CDR1 is SNHLY and CDR2 is FYNNEI. V dropped 10 bases and J dropped 2; count of bases not matched to a gene: 11. Using reference TRBV2 and TRBJ2-1 for the parts outside the CDR3, the full variable domain is EPEVTQTPSHQVTQMGQEVILRCVPISNHLYFYWYRQILGQKVEFLVSFYNNEISEKSEIFDDQFSVERPDGSNFTLKIRSTKLEDSAMYFCATLKSAGAYNEQFFGPGTRLTVL.

The chain carries TRBV7-2 and TRBJ2-3; D may match TRBD1 or TRBD2 (5 bases each). CDR3 length: 16 residues. Deletions cut 5 bases from V and 1 base from J, with 16 bases between. CDR1 and CDR2 (germline): SGHTA, FQGNSA. As DNA, the CDR3 is TGTGCCAGCAGCCCCAAGGGACCTCTTGGCACAGATACGCAGTATTTT. It specifies CASSPKGPLGTDTQYF.

A few counts support this clone. The rearrangement links TRBV19 to TRBJ1-4; no clear D. The germline V gene has CDR1 LNHDA and CDR2 SQIVND (reference sequence). The CDR3 length is 16 residues. The V end was cut by 7 bases, the J end by 0 bases, with 15 bases between. This chain's CDR3 is CASKQVATSTNEKLFF. The CDR3 DNA reads TGTGCCAGTAAGCAGGTAGCAACTTCAACTAATGAAAAACTGTTTTTT.

This clone was detected only once. This rearrangement joins TRBV19 to TRBJ2-2; 16 bases are shared with TRBD2. V lost 3 bases to trimming and J lost 5 bases; unmatched junction nucleotides: 18. The CDR3 spans 22 residues. Germline V gives CDR1 LNHDA, CDR2 SQIVND (reference sequence). The CDR3 coding sequence is TGTGCCAGTAGTATCCCCAATTTCCCGGGACTAGCGGGGGGGCGAGCTACCGGGGAGCTGTTTTTT. Protein product: CASSIPNFPGLAGGRATGELFF.

This clone was observed once. This chain links TRBV28 with TRBJ1-2, with 7 bases fitting TRBD1. The CDR3 length is 18 residues. After removal of 7 bases from V and 1 base from J, the junction contained 18 bases not matched to a gene. The germline V gene encodes CDR1 MDHEN and CDR2 SYDVKM. The CDR3 DNA reads as TGTGCCAGCACCCCAGAGGGACAGCCGAGTTTCGGTAACTATGGCTACACCTTC. This sequence encodes CASTPEGQPSFGNYGYTF.

The table lists this clone with a count of one. V is TRBV28 and J is TRBJ1-1; 8 bases are shared with TRBD1. The germline gives CDR1 MDHEN, CDR2 SYDVKM. The junction had 6 bases not matched to a gene; V was cut back by 5 bases and J by 4 bases. This CDR3 region has 14 residues. The CDR3 loop reads CASSPDRGVTEAFF. DNA for the CDR3: TGTGCCAGCAGTCCTGACAGGGGTGTCACTGAAGCTTTCTTT.

This rearrangement joins TRBV2 to TRBJ2-5, with D perhaps TRBD1 (6 bases). The CDR3 runs to 12 residues. V lost 4 bases and J 5 bases, leaving 8 bases between the germline ends. Germline V gives CDR1 SNHLY, CDR2 FYNNEI. The CDR3 sequence: CASSVGGETQYF. The CDR3 DNA reads TGTGCCAGCAGTGTTGGGGGCGAGACCCAGTACTTC. The variable domain in full, with the rest retrieved from reference TRBV2 and TRBJ2-5, is EPEVTQTPSHQVTQMGQEVILRCVPISNHLYFYWYRQILGQKVEFLVSFYNNEISEKSEIFDDQFSVERPDGSNFTLKIRSTKLEDSAMYFCASSVGGETQYFGPGTRLLVL.

V and J are TRBV6-5 and TRBJ2-1; D is perhaps TRBD2 (6 bases). Germline values: CDR1 MNHEY, CDR2 SVGAGI. The V gene lost 10 bases and the J gene lost 4 bases, with 14 bases spanning the gap. This CDR3 has 13 residues. CDR3 nucleotides: TGTGCCACTAACTCCGGGAGTTACAATGAGCAGTTCTTC. Its translation: CATNSGSYNEQFF.

The chain recombines TRBV4-3 with TRBJ1-2, with D perhaps matching TRBD1 (5 bases). With 2 bases removed from V and 8 bases from J, the gap between germline ends came to 18 bases. CDR1 LGHNA and CDR2 YSLEER come from the germline V gene. The length of the CDR3 is 15 residues. CDR3 DNA: TGCGCCAGCAGCCAAATAGGTCGGGGCTTGAAAGGCTACACCTTC. Its protein product is CASSQIGRGLKGYTF.

The gene calls are TRBV19 and TRBJ1-4, with 9 bases fitting TRBD1. From germline, CDR1 is LNHDA and CDR2 SQIVND (reference sequence). The CDR3 is 15 amino acids. The CDR3 DNA follows: TGTGGAACCAGGGGGACAGGGATGAGTAATGAAAAACTGTTTTTT. Its translation is CGTRGTGMSNEKLFF.

V gene TRBV4-1 combines with J gene TRBJ2-1; D is perhaps TRBD1 or TRBD2 (5 bases each). Trimming cost V 3 bases and J 4 bases, with 22 bases left between them. CDR3 size: 18 residues. The germline V gene has CDR1 MGHRA and CDR2 YSYEKL. CDR3 protein: CASSHEPWDPRLYNEQFF. The DNA for the CDR3 is TGCGCCAGCAGCCACGAGCCTTGGGACCCCCGGCTGTACAATGAGCAGTTCTTC.

This clone was picked up one time. The V and J genes are TRBV7-2 and TRBJ1-6; D gene unclear. The germline V gene encodes CDR1 SGHTA and CDR2 FQGNSA. Trimming removed 3 bases from V and 11 bases from J, with 11 bases in between. This CDR3 is 13 amino acids long. CDR3 amino acids: CASSLTGLAPLHF. CDR3 sequence (DNA): TGTGCCAGCAGCTTGACCGGGTTAGCACCCCTCCACTTT.

This clone appeared a single time. The CDR3 DNA reads as TGTGCCAGCAGCGCAAACGGACAGGGCCATGAAAAACTGTTTTTT. The encoded protein is CASSANGQGHEKLFF. This rearrangement joins TRBV9 to TRBJ1-4; 8 bases align to TRBD1. The CDR3 consists of 15 residues. The V segment lost 3 bases and the J segment 6 bases; nucleotides outside the gene matches: 7. Per the germline V gene, CDR1 is SGDLS and CDR2 is YYNGEE.

The genes are TRBV6-1 and TRBJ1-1, with 7 positions matching TRBD1. V was pared by 7 bases and J by 0 bases, with 8 bases of the junction left unmatched. The CDR3 runs 15 residues. CDR1 and CDR2 (germline): MNHNS, SASEGT. CDR3 nucleotide sequence: TGTGCCAGCACTAAAGTAGGGACAGTGAACACTGAAGCTTTCTTT. It codes for CASTKVGTVNTEAFF.

This sequence joins TRBV5-5 and TRBJ2-3; weak D call: TRBD1 (5 bases). The length of the CDR3 is 16 residues. The V gene's germline CDR1 is SGHKS and CDR2 YYEKEE (reference sequence). The V and J ends lost 4 bases and 2 bases respectively, with 17 bases between them. In DNA form, the CDR3 reads TGTGCCAGCAGCAATCCACGGAAAGGGGACACAGATACGCAGTATTTT. This gives the protein CASSNPRKGDTDTQYF. Complete variable domain (other parts from reference TRBV5-5 and TRBJ2-3): DAGVTQSPTHLIKTRGQQVTLRCSPISGHKSVSWYQQVLGQGPQFIFQYYEKEERGRGNFPDRFSARQFPNYSSELNVNALLLGDSALYLCASSNPRKGDTDTQYFGPGTRLTVL.

The V gene is TRBV28, the J gene TRBJ1-2, with D possibly being TRBD1 (5 bases). Germline V gives CDR1 MDHEN, CDR2 SYDVKM. V lost 6 bases and J lost 8, with 19 bases in between. The CDR3 has 14 amino acids. This chain's CDR3 is CASSPTAGGYGYTF. The CDR3 DNA reads as TGTGCCAGCAGCCCAACGGCGGGGGGATACGGCTACACCTTC.